The 26 T cell receptor beta chains in this list originate from one sample, sequenced in a study of T cells in Graves' hyperthyroidism and ophthalmopathy. The CDR3 regions of TCR beta were amplified from RNA transcripts. First-round RT-PCR with HTBI primers amplified the TCR CDR3 region. MiXCR, applied by TCRdb to the multiplex PCR reads, yields one record per CDR3 protein. The sample consists of under 800,000 distinct CDR3 sequences, around 13% of them appearing once. Source material: blood. Receptor source: a woman younger than 30 with Graves' hyperthyroidism.

This clonotype was seen repeatedly, ten times or more. The chain has TRBV7-3 and TRBJ2-2, with 9 bases fitting TRBD2. The V gene's germline CDR1 is SGHTA and CDR2 FQGTGA. CDR3 length equals 16 residues. Trimming removed 1 base from V and 2 bases from J; junction bases left unmatched: 2. CDR3 sequence reads: CASSLKAGGNTGELFF. For the CDR3, the DNA is TGTGCCAGCAGCTTAAAAGCGGGAGGAAACACCGGGGAGCTGTTTTTT.

This clonotype was seen at least ten times. The chain has TRBV27 and TRBJ2-6, with D uncertain. Germline V gene sequence: CDR1 MNHEY, CDR2 SMNVEV (reference sequence). The CDR3 spans 15 residues. Trimming cost V 2 bases and J 0 bases, with 5 bases left between them. For the CDR3, the DNA is TGTGCCAGCAGTTTAACCCCCTCTGGGGCCAACGTCCTGACTTTC. It codes for CASSLTPSGANVLTF. The entire variable domain, with the rest obtained from reference TRBV27 and TRBJ2-6, is as follows: EAQVTQNPRYLITVTGKKLTVTCSQNMNHEYMSWYRQDPGLGLRQIYYSMNVEVTDKGDVPEGYKVSRKEKRNFPLILESPSPNQTSLYFCASSLTPSGANVLTFGAGSRLTVL.

This clonotype was counted only a few times. V is TRBV7-8 and J is TRBJ1-1; D might be TRBD1 (5 bases). This CDR3 is 14 amino acids long. Germline V gives CDR1 SGHVS, CDR2 FQNEAQ. V gave up 5 bases and J gave up 5 bases, with 15 bases separating them. The CDR3 region is CASSPRDPMTEAFF. The CDR3 DNA is TGTGCCAGCAGCCCTCGGGACCCGATGACTGAAGCTTTCTTT.

This clonotype was seen many times. This chain connects TRBV12-3 or TRBV12-4 to TRBJ2-2; D possibly matches TRBD1 or TRBD2 (5 bases each). The CDR3 has 17 residues. V shed 6 bases and J shed 6 bases, with 23 bases lying between them. CDR3 region: CASSYTAGTLSAGELFF. CDR3 sequence (DNA): TGTGCCAGCAGCTACACCGCTGGGACCCTTAGTGCCGGGGAGCTGTTTTTT.

This clonotype was seen many times. The chain joins TRBV7-2 to TRBJ2-3; the D gene is possibly TRBD1 (6 bases). The CDR3 sequence is 15 residues long. Trimming left V 0 bases short and J 4 bases short, with 11 bases between. The germline gives CDR1 SGHTA, CDR2 FQGNSA. The CDR3 sequence: CASSLAGGRADTQYF. CDR3 DNA sequence: TGTGCCAGCAGCTTAGCAGGGGGACGCGCAGATACGCAGTATTTT.

This clonotype was detected a few times. V and J are TRBV27 and TRBJ2-3; no reliable D call. Germline lookup yields CDR1 MNHEY and CDR2 SMNVEV (reference sequence). Trimming took off 1 base at V and 5 bases at J, with 13 bases between the two ends. The CDR3 is made up of 15 amino acids. The CDR3 loop reads CASSLLVGVKDTQYF. CDR3 nucleotide sequence: TGTGCCAGCAGTTTATTAGTAGGAGTCAAAGATACGCAGTATTTT.

This chain links TRBV4-2 with TRBJ2-3; D remains unclear. The CDR3 runs to 14 residues. Germline V gives CDR1 LGHNA, CDR2 YNFKEQ. Trimming took 1 base from V and 2 from J, leaving 7 bases between them. The DNA for the CDR3 is TGTGCCAGCAGCCAAGGGGATTCCACAGATACGCAGTATTTT. It yields the protein CASSQGDSTDTQYF.

The table lists this clonotype with a few counts. This may stem from a read error, because a much larger clone lies one nucleotide away. This chain links TRBV18 with TRBJ1-5, with D possibly matching TRBD1 (6 bases). CDR1 and CDR2 (germline): KGHSH, LQKENI. CDR3 size: 15 residues. V gave up 7 bases and J gave up 0 bases, with 13 bases separating them. The CDR3 reads CASLSMDSSNQPQHF. CDR3 in DNA: TGTGCCAGCTTATCGATGGACAGTAGCAATCAGCCCCAGCATTTT.

This clonotype was seen repeatedly, ten times or more. The chain employs TRBV10-3 and TRBJ2-2, with 8 bases that match TRBD2. After removal of 6 bases from V and 5 bases from J, the junction contained 11 bases not matched to a gene. Germline V lookup: CDR1 ENHRY, CDR2 SYGVKD. This CDR3 has 16 amino acids. The CDR3 is CAISTSGLAETGELFF. CDR3 coding DNA: TGTGCCATCAGCACCTCCGGACTAGCAGAAACCGGGGAGCTGTTTTTT.

This clonotype was counted ten times or more. This chain connects TRBV28 to TRBJ1-1; D not resolved. Germline-derived CDR1 and CDR2 are MDHEN and SYDVKM. V lost 2 bases to trimming and J lost 6 bases, with 7 bases between them. This CDR3 contains 12 residues. In nucleotides, the CDR3 is TGTGCCAGCAGTTTACAATCCTCTGAAGCTTTCTTT. This gives the protein CASSLQSSEAFF. The full variable domain, with the rest looked up from reference TRBV28 and TRBJ1-1, is DVKVTQSSRYLVKRTGEKVFLECVQDMDHENMFWYRQDPGLGLRLIYFSYDVKMKEKGDIPEGYSVSREKKERFSLILESASTNQTSMYLCASSLQSSEAFFGQGTRLTVV.

A few counts support this clonotype. The chain is built from TRBV2 and TRBJ2-1; 7 positions agree with TRBD2. The CDR3 runs 16 residues. After removal of 2 bases from V and 4 bases from J, the junction contained 8 bases not matched to a gene. Germline CDR1 and CDR2: SNHLY and FYNNEI. This CDR3 reads CASSEWGGEVYNEQFF. The CDR3 DNA reads as TGTGCCAGCAGTGAATGGGGGGGAGAGGTGTACAATGAGCAGTTCTTC.

Here the CDR3 reads CASSLLGGPDNEQFF. The DNA for the CDR3 is TGTGCCAGCAGTTTATTAGGAGGGCCAGACAATGAGCAGTTCTTC. This chain joins TRBV27 and TRBJ2-1, with TRBD2 as a possible D gene (6 bases). Germline V CDR1 and CDR2: MNHEY, SMNVEV (reference sequence). V was clipped by 1 base and J by 5 bases, with 12 bases between them. The CDR3 has 15 residues.

The chain joins TRBV25-1 to TRBJ1-1, with D perhaps TRBD1 (6 bases). Trimming removed 3 bases from V and 9 bases from J, with 23 bases in between. The germline V gene has CDR1 MGHDK and CDR2 SYGVNS. There are 16 residues in the CDR3. Written as DNA, the CDR3 is TGTGCCAGCAGTGATTGGCCGGGGGGGGCTAATGCTAAAGCTTTCTTT. Translated: CASSDWPGGANAKAFF.

As to this clonotype: Since a much larger clone is just one base distant, this may be a read error. The CDR3 DNA sequence: TGTGCCTGGAGCCAGGGGGCGCTTGGCTACACCTTC. It encodes CAWSQGALGYTF. The rearrangement joins TRBV30 to TRBJ1-2, with 8 bases identical to TRBD1. Germline CDR1 reads GTSNPN; CDR2 reads SVGIG (reference sequence). This CDR3 is built from 12 residues. V trimming: 3 bases; J trimming: 7 bases; junction bases outside the gene matches: 4.

The CDR3 coding sequence is TGTGCCAGCAGCGTAGTAGGCGGGGGCAATGAGCAGTTCTTC. Encoded protein: CASSVVGGGNEQFF. The chain has TRBV9 and TRBJ2-1, with 7 bases identical to TRBD2. CDR3 length: 14 amino acids. CDR1 is SGDLS, CDR2 YYNGEE, per germline. V lost 0 bases to trimming and J lost 6 bases; unmatched junction nucleotides: 3. Looking up the rest from reference TRBV9 and TRBJ2-1 gives the full variable domain: DSGVTQTPKHLITATGQRVTLRCSPRSGDLSVYWYQQSLDQGLQFLIQYYNGEERAKGNILERFSAQQFPDLHSELNLSSLELGDSALYFCASSVVGGGNEQFFGPGTRLTVL.

At least ten counts were recorded for this clonotype. V is TRBV27 and J is TRBJ2-7; 9 bases map to TRBD2. The CDR3 runs to 15 residues. The J segment lost 2 bases and the V segment lost 7 bases, leaving 9 bases of the junction unmatched. Looked up from germline, CDR1 is MNHEY and CDR2 is SMNVEV (reference sequence). CDR3: CASKVASGNTYEQYF. CDR3 sequence (DNA): TGTGCCAGCAAGGTCGCTAGCGGGAACACCTACGAGCAGTACTTC.

The chain couples TRBV11-2 to TRBJ2-3, with 9 bases lining up with TRBD1. The CDR3 totals 15 residues. The germline gives CDR1 SGHAT, CDR2 FQNNGV. V shed 5 bases and J 2 bases; nucleotides not matched to a gene: 5. The CDR3 DNA reads TGTGCCAGCAGCGTCGGACAGGGGATCACAGATACGCAGTATTTT. Residues: CASSVGQGITDTQYF.

V usage is TRBV19 and J usage is TRBJ1-2; D is unresolved. The CDR3 runs to 12 residues. Trimming took off 3 bases at V and 6 bases at J, with 8 bases between the two ends. Germline assignment: CDR1 LNHDA and CDR2 SQIVND (reference sequence). CDR3 residues: CASSISRNGYTF. DNA of the CDR3: TGTGCCAGTAGTATCAGTCGGAATGGCTACACCTTC.

This chain joins TRBV24-1 and TRBJ1-2; D gene unclear. This CDR3 has 13 amino acids. The V and J ends lost 6 bases and 4 bases respectively, with 11 bases between them. Per the germline V gene, CDR1 is KGHDR and CDR2 is SFDVKD. As DNA, the CDR3 is TGTGCCACCAGTTTGCGGGATGGCTATGGCTACACCTTC. As protein: CATSLRDGYGYTF.

In its sample, this clonotype was seen once. One junction end disagrees with the germline gene, perhaps due to a read error. The chain links TRBV9 to TRBJ1-3, with a tentative D call TRBD1 (5 bases). The CDR3 totals 15 residues. CDR1 is SGDLS, CDR2 YYNGEE, per germline. The CDR3 sequence is CASSGEAGSGNTVYF. Here the CDR3 DNA reads TGTGCCAGCAGCGGGGAGGCAGGGTCTGGAAACACCGTATATTTT.

This clonotype was picked up a small number of times. The junction does not match germline at one end; this may be a read error. This rearrangement joins TRBV20-1 to TRBJ2-1; D gene uncertain. From germline, CDR1 is DFQATT and CDR2 SNEGSKA (reference sequence). The CDR3 is 15 amino acids. In DNA, the CDR3 is TGCAGTGCTCGAAGAGCAGAGAGCTCCTACAATGGGCAGTTCTTC. This encodes CSARRAESSYNGQFF.

This clonotype has just a few counts. The rearrangement joins TRBV12-3 or TRBV12-4 to TRBJ2-6; no reliable D call. The CDR3 has 15 residues. V was cut by 6 bases and J by 0 bases, with 9 bases left in between. CDR3 sequence (DNA): TGTGCCAGCAGACCGACCAACTCTGGGGCCAACGTCCTGACTTTC. Translated, it gives CASRPTNSGANVLTF.

This clonotype was detected ten times or more. The chain is built from TRBV6-1 and TRBJ2-1; D is perhaps TRBD1 (6 bases). V was shortened by 5 bases and J by 0 bases, with 17 bases between the two germline ends. Germline CDR1 is MNHNS and CDR2 is SASEGT. CDR3 size: 17 residues. The CDR3 nucleotides read TGTGCCAGCAGTTACGGGCAGGGGCTACTCTCCTACAATGAGCAGTTCTTC. Translation gives CASSYGQGLLSYNEQFF.

This clonotype was found a few times. The chain recombines TRBV29-1 with TRBJ2-7; D is possibly TRBD1 (5 bases). CDR1 is SQVTM and CDR2 is ANQGSEA in the germline V gene. The CDR3 consists of 15 residues. V was trimmed by 7 bases and J by 4 bases, leaving 23 bases between them. The CDR3 DNA is TGCAGCGGAGGCCCCCCCGACAGAAGAACTTACGAGCAGTACTTC. As protein: CSGGPPDRRTYEQYF.

This clonotype was picked up a small number of times. This chain uses TRBV6-5 with TRBJ2-3; TRBD1 aligns across 7 bases. Germline CDR1 and CDR2: MNHEY and SVGAGI. The CDR3 runs 16 residues. Trimming at V came to 2 bases and at J to 1 base, leaving 6 bases not matched to a gene. CDR3 bases: TGTGCCAGCAGTTACAGGGGGCAGACCCGCACAGATACGCAGTATTTT. Encoded protein: CASSYRGQTRTDTQYF.

This clonotype has a count of ten or more. The V gene is TRBV6-1, the J gene TRBJ1-2; the D gene is possibly TRBD1 (5 bases). Trimming removed 6 bases at V and 7 bases at J, with 15 bases between. CDR3 size: 13 residues. The germline V gene has CDR1 MNHNS and CDR2 SASEGT. The CDR3 DNA reads TGTGCCAGCAGGCCTGGGGGTATGGGTGGCTACACCTTC. It specifies CASRPGGMGGYTF.